The 28 T cell receptor beta chains below were found in one sample sequenced in a study of regulatory T cells in long-lasting Graves disease. In building TCR beta libraries, iRepertoire HTBI primers were used together with Arm-PCR of CDR3 regions. TCRdb fed the multiplex PCR reads into MiXCR, producing one record per CDR3 protein. The data hold around 330,000 distinct CDR3 sequences, with 15% to 20% observed a single time. Time point defined: newly diagnosed GD, antithyroid drugs for less than 3 months. PBMC RNA served as the TCR library source. Sequencing was performed on peripheral blood mononuclear cells (PBMCs), taken at new diagnosis, from a patient treated with antithyroid drugs. All receptors derive from a female donor with Graves disease.

This clonotype was seen many times. The chain carries TRBV18 and TRBJ1-1; the D is unclear. V was cut by 5 bases and J by 1 base, with 17 bases left in between. CDR3 length equals 16 residues. CDR1 is KGHSH, CDR2 LQKENI, per germline. CDR3 nucleotides: TGTGCCAGCTCAGGACTCACCGGGTCAGAGAACACTGAAGCTTTCTTT. It codes for CASSGLTGSENTEAFF.

To note about this clonotype: A much larger clone sits a single nucleotide away, making a read error possible. V gene TRBV20-1 combines with J gene TRBJ1-1, with D unclear. The CDR3 sequence is 13 residues long. CDR1 and CDR2 (germline): DFQATT, SNEGSKA (reference sequence). The CDR3 nucleotides read TGCAGTGCTAGGACCATTGGGCAAGACGAAGCTATCTTT. It translates to CSARTIGQDEAIF.

This clonotype was seen ten or more times. The chain joins TRBV27 to TRBJ2-1, with 13 bases lining up with TRBD2. Trimming removed 6 bases from V and 8 bases from J; junction bases left unmatched: 10. Germline V CDR1 and CDR2: MNHEY, SMNVEV (reference sequence). This CDR3 contains 16 residues. As DNA, the CDR3 is TGTGCCAGCAGACAGGGAGGACTAGCGGGAGCCTATGAGCAGTTCTTC. This sequence encodes CASRQGGLAGAYEQFF.

This clonotype was seen more than once but under ten times. The chain couples TRBV5-1 to TRBJ2-5; 9 nucleotides align to TRBD1. The trim removed 3 bases at V and 1 base at J, leaving 4 bases unmatched. The CDR3 covers 15 residues. Germline assignment: CDR1 SGHRS and CDR2 YFSETQ. The CDR3 region is CASSSGQGFQETQYF. For the CDR3, the DNA is TGCGCCAGCAGCTCGGGACAGGGATTCCAAGAGACCCAGTACTTC.

This clonotype was seen many times. The V and J genes are TRBV6-1 and TRBJ2-1, with TRBD2 matching over 8 bases. The CDR3 contains 15 residues. V gave up 3 bases and J gave up 2 bases; unmatched junction bases: 3. Germline V lookup: CDR1 MNHNS, CDR2 SASEGT. CDR3 DNA: TGTGCCAGCAGTGAGACGGGAGGGGCCTACAATGAGCAGTTCTTC. Protein product: CASSETGGAYNEQFF.

This clonotype was seen ten or more times. V and J are TRBV6-1 and TRBJ2-2; no clear D. This CDR3 is 14 amino acids long. Trimming cost V 4 bases and J 5 bases, with 11 bases left between them. The germline gives CDR1 MNHNS, CDR2 SASEGT. The CDR3 DNA sequence: TGTGCCAGCAGTGTCCGGACGGAGACCGGGGAGCTGTTTTTT. Its translation is CASSVRTETGELFF.

The chain recombines TRBV11-3 with TRBJ2-1, with D unclear. This CDR3 spans 12 amino acids. Trimming removed 5 bases from V and 8 bases from J, with 10 bases in between. Germline V gene data show CDR1 as SGHNT and CDR2 as YENEEA. The CDR3 sequence: CASSRMTYEQFF. The CDR3 DNA follows: TGTGCCAGCAGCCGAATGACCTATGAGCAGTTCTTC.

This clonotype has at least ten counts. V usage is TRBV11-2 and J usage is TRBJ2-3, with D possibly being TRBD1 (5 bases). The CDR3 is 16 residues long. V was clipped by 4 bases and J by 0 bases, with 14 bases between them. Germline loops: CDR1 SGHAT, CDR2 FQNNGV. The CDR3 loop reads CASSSRQFASTDTQYF. DNA of the CDR3: TGTGCCAGCAGCTCTAGACAGTTCGCTAGCACAGATACGCAGTATTTT.

At least ten counts were recorded for this clonotype. The rearrangement links TRBV6-5 to TRBJ1-2; the D is unclear. The CDR3 is 14 amino acids. Trimming shortened V by 0 bases and J by 8 bases, and 13 bases separated the two germline ends. CDR1 MNHEY and CDR2 SVGAGI come from the germline V gene. The CDR3 is CASSYSVLVRGYTF. DNA for the CDR3: TGTGCCAGCAGTTACTCGGTCCTGGTTCGGGGCTACACCTTC.

The table lists this clonotype with many counts. This rearrangement joins TRBV7-2 to TRBJ2-1; D is unresolved. The V gene's germline CDR1 is SGHTA and CDR2 FQGNSA. V lost 3 bases and J lost 1, with 10 bases in between. The CDR3 length is 15 residues. DNA for the CDR3: TGTGCCAGCAGCTTCGGGTTGGCTTCCTACAATGAGCAGTTCTTC. Translating it yields CASSFGLASYNEQFF.

This clonotype was observed at least ten times. This chain uses TRBV6-1 with TRBJ1-5; maybe TRBD1 (5 bases). Trimming cost V 3 bases and J 6 bases, with 27 bases left between them. Germline-derived CDR1 and CDR2 are MNHNS and SASEGT. There are 19 residues in the CDR3. For the CDR3, the DNA is TGTGCCAGCAGTGAGGATCTCGGGGGTCTTAATGTTGGTACTCAGCCCCAGCATTTT. This translates into CASSEDLGGLNVGTQPQHF.

Concerning this clonotype itself: Its ends do not fully match the called genes, so a read error is possible. The gene calls are TRBV10-3 and TRBJ2-2; 10 bases are a match to TRBD2. Per germline, CDR1 ENHRY and CDR2 SYGVKD. The CDR3 has 15 amino acids. In DNA form, the CDR3 reads TGTGCCATCAGTGCGGGACTAGCGAATACCGGGGAGCTGTTTTTT. Protein sequence: CAISAGLANTGELFF.

This clonotype was detected ten times or more. This chain connects TRBV12-3 or TRBV12-4 to TRBJ2-7; D possibly corresponds to TRBD2 (5 bases). The CDR3 covers 13 residues. The V gene lost 9 bases and the J gene lost 2 bases, with 14 bases spanning the gap. The CDR3 is CASSSGGTYEQYF. The DNA of the CDR3 is TGTGCCAGTTCATCTGGAGGAACCTACGAGCAGTACTTC.

In its sample, this clonotype was seen many times. The J gene is TRBJ1-5, the V gene TRBV16; possible D gene TRBD1, 6 bases. Germline assignment: CDR1 KGHSY and CDR2 FQNENV. The CDR3 contains 15 residues. V lost 4 bases and J 2 bases, leaving 12 bases between the germline ends. Here the CDR3 DNA reads TGTGCCAGCAGCCGTAGGACAGATGGCAATCAGCCCCAGCATTTT. Protein: CASSRRTDGNQPQHF.

Regarding this clonotype: This sequence may be a read error, since a much larger clone differs from it by one base. The conserved closing phenylalanine or tryptophan is absent in this CDR3, likely reflecting a read error. The CDR3 DNA sequence: TGCGCCAGCAGCTCGACAGGGGATGCCACTGAAGCTTTCCTT. Its protein is CASSSTGDATEAFL. V is TRBV5-5 and J is TRBJ1-1; TRBD1 aligns across 8 bases. The germline CDR1 and CDR2 sequences are SGHKS and YYEKEE (reference sequence). The CDR3 runs 14 residues.

V gene TRBV29-1 combines with J gene TRBJ1-2; no definite D call. CDR1 and CDR2 (germline): SQVTM, ANQGSEA. The V and J ends lost 4 bases and 2 bases respectively, with 5 bases between them. The CDR3 covers 11 residues. The CDR3 nucleotides read TGCAGCGTTGCCACCAACTATGGCTACACCTTC. It specifies CSVATNYGYTF.

As for this clonotype: A read error may be the cause here, since a much bigger clone is one base away. The CDR3 loop is CASSQIIGWANSGTTIYF. The CDR3 DNA follows: TGTGCCAGCAGTCAAATTATCGGGTGGGCGAACTCTGGAACCACCATATATTTT. The rearrangement uses TRBV6-4 and TRBJ1-3; no reliable D call. The CDR3 spans 18 residues. Looked up from germline, CDR1 is MRHNA and CDR2 is SNTAGT.

This clonotype has ten or more counts. The chain combines TRBV6-1 with TRBJ2-7, with 10 positions matching TRBD2. CDR1 and CDR2 (germline): MNHNS, SASEGT. With 6 bases clipped from V and 2 bases from J, the junction kept 4 bases outside the gene matches. The CDR3 has 14 residues. The CDR3 reads CASRPGLAAYEQYF. The CDR3 coding sequence is TGTGCCAGCAGACCTGGACTAGCGGCCTACGAGCAGTACTTC.

This clonotype was seen ten or more times. The gene calls are TRBV5-6 and TRBJ1-6; D uncertain. Germline assignment: CDR1 SGHDT and CDR2 YYEEEE. The CDR3 covers 12 residues. The V and J ends lost 0 bases and 8 bases respectively, with 3 bases between them. CDR3 sequence (DNA): TGTGCCAGCAGCTTGGAGGATTCACCCCTCCACTTT. Translating it yields CASSLEDSPLHF.

This clonotype was detected ten times or more. The chain joins TRBV20-1 to TRBJ2-1, with 11 bases aligning to TRBD2. Germline V CDR1 and CDR2: DFQATT, SNEGSKA (reference sequence). This CDR3 spans 15 amino acids. CDR3 DNA sequence: TGCAGCACACATAGCGGGAGGGGGGTGGACAATGAGCAGTTCTTC. Translation: CSTHSGRGVDNEQFF.

Remarks on this clonotype: One end of the junction does not line up with germline, which may come from a read error. The chain is built from TRBV7-2 and TRBJ2-1; 8 bases map to TRBD2. The germline V gene has CDR1 SGHTA and CDR2 FQGNSA. The CDR3 runs 16 residues. The CDR3 spells CASSLVGGGPYNEQFF. CDR3 nucleotide sequence: TGCGCCAGCAGCTTGGTCGGCGGGGGGCCCTACAATGAGCAGTTCTTC.

This clonotype showed up many times. CDR3 protein: CASSPGLAGGTETQYF. The CDR3 DNA sequence: TGTGCCAGCAGCCCAGGACTAGCGGGAGGAACAGAGACCCAGTACTTC. The genes are TRBV5-8 and TRBJ2-5, with 14 positions matching TRBD2. V was pared by 4 bases and J by 4 bases, with 6 bases of the junction left unmatched. This CDR3 spans 16 amino acids. CDR1 and CDR2 from the germline V gene are SGHTS and YDEGEE. Supplemented by reference TRBV5-8 and TRBJ2-5, the full variable domain reads EAGVTQSPTHLIKTRGQQATLRCSPISGHTSVYWYQQALGLGLQFLLWYDEGEERNRGNFPPRFSGRQFPNYSSELNVNALELEDSALYLCASSPGLAGGTETQYFGPGTRLLVL.

This clonotype was seen many times. CDR3 protein: CSAWTQLEQFF. CDR3 DNA: TGCAGTGCGTGGACGCAGCTAGAGCAGTTCTTC. The V and J genes are TRBV20-1 and TRBJ2-1, with D unresolved. The ends were cut back, 6 bases at V and 10 bases at J, with 13 bases in the middle. Germline V gene sequence: CDR1 DFQATT, CDR2 SNEGSKA (reference sequence). This CDR3 has 11 residues.

This sequence joins TRBV10-3 and TRBJ1-1; a weak D match, TRBD1 (5 bases). CDR3 length: 13 amino acids. Trimming cost V 6 bases and J 4 bases, with 12 bases left between them. Looked up from germline, CDR1 is ENHRY and CDR2 is SYGVKD. In nucleotides, the CDR3 is TGTGCCATCAGAGGACATGTATCCACTGAAGCTTTCTTT. As protein: CAIRGHVSTEAFF.

The table lists this clonotype with a few counts. The chain carries TRBV4-2 and TRBJ1-1, with D perhaps TRBD1 (6 bases). V was trimmed by 0 bases and J by 4 bases, leaving 18 bases between them. The CDR3 contains 17 residues. Germline V CDR1 and CDR2: LGHNA, YNFKEQ. Here the CDR3 reads CASSQEGGGAGGTEAFF. CDR3 coding DNA: TGTGCCAGCAGCCAAGAAGGAGGGGGGGCCGGGGGCACTGAAGCTTTCTTT.

V gene TRBV6-1 combines with J gene TRBJ1-4; 7 bases are a match to TRBD1. Germline V gene sequence: CDR1 MNHNS, CDR2 SASEGT. The CDR3 runs to 13 residues. J was trimmed by 7 bases and V by 2 bases; bases with no gene match: 1. The CDR3 bases are TGTGCCAGCAGTGAACGACAGGGTGAAAAACTGTTTTTT. This codes for CASSERQGEKLFF.

This clonotype was counted many times. This chain connects TRBV7-3 to TRBJ2-3, with D uncertain. Germline V lookup: CDR1 SGHTA, CDR2 FQGTGA. The CDR3 spans 15 residues. Trimming removed 0 bases from V and 0 bases from J, with 7 bases in between. The CDR3 sequence is CASSLTGASTDTQYF. The CDR3 bases are TGTGCCAGCAGCTTAACGGGTGCTAGCACAGATACGCAGTATTTT.

This clonotype came up many times. The J gene is TRBJ1-5, the V gene TRBV19; tentative D call: TRBD1 (5 bases). Between the trimmed V and J ends, which lost 1 base and 3 bases, there was a span of 13 bases. CDR1 is LNHDA and CDR2 is SQIVND in the germline V gene (reference sequence). CDR3 length: 16 residues. CDR3 sequence reads: CASSIAGDSFNQPQHF. In nucleotides, the CDR3 is TGTGCCAGTAGTATAGCGGGAGACAGTTTCAATCAGCCCCAGCATTTT.